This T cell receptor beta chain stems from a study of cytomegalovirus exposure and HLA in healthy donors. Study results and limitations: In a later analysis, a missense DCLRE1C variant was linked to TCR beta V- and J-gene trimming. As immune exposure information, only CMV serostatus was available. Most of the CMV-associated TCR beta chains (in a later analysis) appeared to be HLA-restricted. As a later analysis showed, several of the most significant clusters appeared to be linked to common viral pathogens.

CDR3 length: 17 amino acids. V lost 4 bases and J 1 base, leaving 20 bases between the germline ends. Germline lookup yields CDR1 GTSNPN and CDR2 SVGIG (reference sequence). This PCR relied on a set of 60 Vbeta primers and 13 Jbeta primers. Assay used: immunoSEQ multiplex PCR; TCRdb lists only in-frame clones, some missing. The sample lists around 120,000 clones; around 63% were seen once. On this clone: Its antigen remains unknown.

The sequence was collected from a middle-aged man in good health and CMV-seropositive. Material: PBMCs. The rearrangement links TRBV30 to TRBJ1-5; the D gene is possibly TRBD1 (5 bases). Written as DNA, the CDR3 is TGTGCCTGGAACGGAGGGACCGGGCCCGGGAGCAATCAGCCCCAGCATTTT. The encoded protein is CAWNGGTGPGSNQPQHF.